This T cell receptor beta chain is drawn from a study of molecular identifiers for immune sequencing clone quantification. There are a few counts of this clonotype. Antigen specificity is unknown. Libraries used roughly 19,000 to 1,100,000 sorted naive CD8 T cells and 10%, 30% or 50% RNA input. General study findings and limits: Spiked TCR RNA from one Jurkat cell reportedly showed up when mixed among 1 million or so naive cells. Clones that exceeded 20 RNA copies held over 99% of effector molecules, yet under 1% in naive cells.

CDR3 length: 17 residues. Germline lookup yields CDR1 LNHDA and CDR2 SQIVND (reference sequence). The germline V and J ends were trimmed by 0 bases and 1 base, with 14 bases remaining between them. TCRdb redid the calling of the PCR reads with MiXCR, one entry per CDR3 protein. The table has approximately 500,000 distinct CDR3 sequences, 25% seen once. This chain joins TRBV19 and TRBJ2-3; a possible D gene is TRBD1 (6 bases). This sequence originates from a human donor in good health. Some libraries in this study had Jurkat cell RNA spiked in. What was sequenced was naive CD8+ T cells from blood, with Jurkat cell RNA spiked in. Regarding subset: FACS-sorted CD8+CD4-CCR7+CD45RA+ naive T cells. CDR3 bases: TGTGCCAGTAGTATAGATCTAGGGGGAGTCGGCACAGATACGCAGTATTTT. Translation gives CASSIDLGGVGTDTQYF.